A few counts support the clone carrying this T cell receptor beta chain. Genomic DNA belonging to each subset was distributed in equal measure over several immunoSEQ plates. Profiled with immunoSEQ multiplex PCR; TCRdb holds only in-frame clones, not every one. The sample lists approximately 940,000 clones; more than 75% were seen once. V shed 9 bases, J shed 3 bases, and the junction held 5 bases outside the gene matches. The CDR3 contains 13 residues. CDR1 is ENHRY, CDR2 SYGVKD, per germline. This record belongs to a study of shared clonotypes between healthy human individuals. Study as a whole: Every donor yielded three CD4 naive, three CD4 memory, two CD8 naive and one CD8 memory plate.

The receptor was derived from a man aged 18 to 29 in good health. Material: memory CD4+ T cells sorted from blood. The sample's subset: CD45RA-negative fraction. The chain has TRBV10-3 and TRBJ1-5; the match to TRBD1 covers 7 bases. In nucleotides, the CDR3 is TGTGCCATAGGACAGGCCACCAATCAGCCCCAGCATTTT. Protein sequence: CAIGQATNQPQHF.